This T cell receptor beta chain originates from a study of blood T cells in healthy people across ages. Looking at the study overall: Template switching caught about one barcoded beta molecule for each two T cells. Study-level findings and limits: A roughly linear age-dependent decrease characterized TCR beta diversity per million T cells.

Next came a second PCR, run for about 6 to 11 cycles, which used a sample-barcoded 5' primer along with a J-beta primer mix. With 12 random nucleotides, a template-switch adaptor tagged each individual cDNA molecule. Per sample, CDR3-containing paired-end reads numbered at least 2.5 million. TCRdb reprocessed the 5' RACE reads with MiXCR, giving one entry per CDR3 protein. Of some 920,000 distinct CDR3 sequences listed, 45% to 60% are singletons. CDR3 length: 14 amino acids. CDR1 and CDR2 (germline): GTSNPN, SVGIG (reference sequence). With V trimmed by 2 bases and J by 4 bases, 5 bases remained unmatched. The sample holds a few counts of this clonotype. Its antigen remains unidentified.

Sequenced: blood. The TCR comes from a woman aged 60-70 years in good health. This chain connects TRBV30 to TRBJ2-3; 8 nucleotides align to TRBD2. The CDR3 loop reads CAWSTSGSSDTQYF. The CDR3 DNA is TGTGCCTGGAGTACCAGCGGGAGCTCAGATACGCAGTATTTT.